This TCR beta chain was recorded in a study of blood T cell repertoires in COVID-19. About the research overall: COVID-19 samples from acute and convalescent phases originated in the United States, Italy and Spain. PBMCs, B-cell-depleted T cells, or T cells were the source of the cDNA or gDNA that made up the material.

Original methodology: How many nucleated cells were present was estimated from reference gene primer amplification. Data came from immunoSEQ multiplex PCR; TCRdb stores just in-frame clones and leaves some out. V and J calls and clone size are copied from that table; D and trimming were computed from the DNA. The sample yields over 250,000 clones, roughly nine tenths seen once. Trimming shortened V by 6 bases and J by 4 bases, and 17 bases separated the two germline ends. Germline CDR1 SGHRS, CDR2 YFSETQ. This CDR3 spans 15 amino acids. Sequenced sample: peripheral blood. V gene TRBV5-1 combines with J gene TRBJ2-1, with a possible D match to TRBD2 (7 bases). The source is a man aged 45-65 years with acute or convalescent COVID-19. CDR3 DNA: TGCGCCAGCACCTTAGGGGGGGCGGGGTACAATGAGCAGTTCTTC. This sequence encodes CASTLGGAGYNEQFF.